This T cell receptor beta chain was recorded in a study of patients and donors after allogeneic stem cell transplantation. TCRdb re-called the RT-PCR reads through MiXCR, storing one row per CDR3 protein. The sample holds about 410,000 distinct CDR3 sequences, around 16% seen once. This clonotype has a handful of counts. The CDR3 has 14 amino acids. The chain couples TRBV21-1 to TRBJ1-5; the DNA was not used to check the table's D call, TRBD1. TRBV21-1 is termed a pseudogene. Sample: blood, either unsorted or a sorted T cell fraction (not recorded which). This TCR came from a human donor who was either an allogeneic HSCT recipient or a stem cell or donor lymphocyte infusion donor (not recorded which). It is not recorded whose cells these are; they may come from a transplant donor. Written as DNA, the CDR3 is TGTGCCAGCAGCGAGACAGGGGGGGATCAGCCCCAGCATTTT. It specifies CASSETGGDQPQHF.